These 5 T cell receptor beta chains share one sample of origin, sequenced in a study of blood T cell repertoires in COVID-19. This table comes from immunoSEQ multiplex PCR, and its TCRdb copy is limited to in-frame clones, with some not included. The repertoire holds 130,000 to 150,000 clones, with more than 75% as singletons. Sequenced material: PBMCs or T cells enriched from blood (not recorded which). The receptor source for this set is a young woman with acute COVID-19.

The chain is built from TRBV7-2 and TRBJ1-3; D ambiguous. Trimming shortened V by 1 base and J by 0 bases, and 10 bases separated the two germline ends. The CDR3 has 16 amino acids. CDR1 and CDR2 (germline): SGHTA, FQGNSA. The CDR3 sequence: CASSLGASLSGNTIYF. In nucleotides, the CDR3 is TGTGCCAGCAGCTTAGGAGCTTCGCTCTCTGGAAACACCATATATTTT.

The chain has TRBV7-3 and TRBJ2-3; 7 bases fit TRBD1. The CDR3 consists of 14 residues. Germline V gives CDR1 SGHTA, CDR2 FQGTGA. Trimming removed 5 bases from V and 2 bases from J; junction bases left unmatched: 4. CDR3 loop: CASSPGQVTDTQYF. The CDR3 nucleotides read TGTGCCAGCAGCCCAGGACAGGTCACAGATACGCAGTATTTT.

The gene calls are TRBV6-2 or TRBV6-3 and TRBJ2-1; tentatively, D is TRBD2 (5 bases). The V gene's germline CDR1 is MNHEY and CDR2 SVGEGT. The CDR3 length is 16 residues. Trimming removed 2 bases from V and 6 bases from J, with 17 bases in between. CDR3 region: CASSYATRVLGNEQFF. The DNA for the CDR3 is TGTGCCAGCAGTTACGCCACTAGAGTTTTAGGCAATGAGCAGTTCTTC.

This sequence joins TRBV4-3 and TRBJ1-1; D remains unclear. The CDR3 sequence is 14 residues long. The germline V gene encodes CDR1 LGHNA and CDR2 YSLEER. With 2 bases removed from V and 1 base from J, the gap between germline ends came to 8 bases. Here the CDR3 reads CASSQHTENTEAFF. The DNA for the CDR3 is TGCGCCAGCAGCCAACACACAGAGAACACTGAAGCTTTCTTT.

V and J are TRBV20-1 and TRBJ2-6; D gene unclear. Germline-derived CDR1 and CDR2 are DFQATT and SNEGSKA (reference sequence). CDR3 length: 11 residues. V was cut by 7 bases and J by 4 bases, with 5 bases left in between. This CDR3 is CSVAGANVLTF. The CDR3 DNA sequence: TGCAGTGTAGCCGGGGCCAACGTCCTGACTTTC.